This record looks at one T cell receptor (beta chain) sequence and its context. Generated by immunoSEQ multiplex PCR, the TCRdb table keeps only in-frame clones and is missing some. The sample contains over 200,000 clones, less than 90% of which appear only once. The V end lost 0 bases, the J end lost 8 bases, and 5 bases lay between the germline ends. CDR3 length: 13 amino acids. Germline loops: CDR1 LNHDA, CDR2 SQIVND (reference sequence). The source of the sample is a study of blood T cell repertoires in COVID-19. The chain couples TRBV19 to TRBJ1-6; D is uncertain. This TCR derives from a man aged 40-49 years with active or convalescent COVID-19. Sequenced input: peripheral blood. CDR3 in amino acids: CASSIDRHSPLHF. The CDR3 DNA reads TGTGCCAGTAGTATAGACAGGCATTCACCCCTCCACTTT.